Following are 27 T cell receptor beta chains from one sample sequenced in a study of T cells after yellow fever vaccination. MiXCR, run by TCRdb on the 5' RACE reads, gives a single entry per CDR3 protein. The table shows about 260,000 distinct CDR3 sequences, with over 10% occurring only once. The sample here was CD4+ T cells sorted from PBMCs, taken 45 days after the yellow fever booster vaccination. Receptor source: a man aged 25-45 years who received the YFV17D yellow fever vaccine.

This sequence joins TRBV20-1 and TRBJ2-1; D is perhaps TRBD2 (6 bases). CDR3 length: 14 residues. V lost 3 bases and J 5 bases, leaving 14 bases between the germline ends. Germline CDR1 DFQATT, CDR2 SNEGSKA (reference sequence). In DNA, the CDR3 is TGCAGTGCTAGGCGGGACTTAAATAACAATGAGCAGTTCTTC. Translation gives CSARRDLNNNEQFF.

In this sample, this clonotype turned up a few times. The junction and the germline gene differ at one end; a read error may be behind it. This chain links TRBV20-1 with TRBJ2-5; D gene unclear. There are 13 residues in the CDR3. Germline loops: CDR1 DFQATT, CDR2 SNEGSKA (reference sequence). The CDR3 DNA follows: TGCAGTGTTAGACGGCAAAATCAAGAGACCCAGTACTTC. As protein: CSVRRQNQETQYF.

This clonotype was counted only a few times. The junction differs from germline at one of its ends, possibly a read error. The rearrangement joins TRBV7-7 to TRBJ2-1; 11 bases are shared with TRBD1. The CDR3 contains 15 residues. The V gene's germline CDR1 is SSHAT and CDR2 FNYEAQ (reference sequence). CDR3 sequence: CASSPTGGQGGEQFF. Here the CDR3 DNA reads TGTGCTAGCAGCCCCACTGGGGGACAGGGGGGTGAGCAGTTCTTC.

This clonotype was detected many times. This chain uses TRBV20-1 with TRBJ2-3, with TRBD2 matching over 10 bases. J was trimmed by 5 bases and V by 2 bases; bases with no gene match: 13. This CDR3 has 17 residues. The germline V gene encodes CDR1 DFQATT and CDR2 SNEGSKA (reference sequence). CDR3 protein: CSARKRLAGWEGDTQYF. The DNA of the CDR3 is TGCAGTGCTAGAAAACGACTAGCGGGCTGGGAGGGAGATACGCAGTATTTT.

The V gene is TRBV20-1, the J gene TRBJ1-3; 8 nucleotides line up with TRBD1. The V gene's germline CDR1 is DFQATT and CDR2 SNEGSKA (reference sequence). The CDR3 contains 15 residues. V dropped 6 bases and J dropped 0; count of bases not matched to a gene: 7. CDR3 bases: TGCAGTGCCAAGACAGGGGTCATCTCTGGAAACACCATATATTTT. Amino acid sequence: CSAKTGVISGNTIYF.

This chain connects TRBV7-2 to TRBJ1-5; D unclear. V shed 5 bases and J shed 4 bases, with 15 bases lying between them. CDR1 and CDR2 (germline): SGHTA, FQGNSA. This CDR3 spans 15 amino acids. Here the CDR3 DNA reads TGTGCCAGCAGCATTAGTTGGCGGAGTAATCAGCCCCAGCATTTT. This codes for CASSISWRSNQPQHF. Together with reference TRBV7-2 and TRBJ1-5, the CDR3 gives the full variable domain: GAGVSQSPSNKVTEKGKDVELRCDPISGHTALYWYRQSLGQGLEFLIYFQGNSAPDKSGLPSDRFSAERTGGSVSTLTIQRTQQEDSAVYLCASSISWRSNQPQHFGDGTRLSIL.

This clonotype appeared a few times. CDR3 DNA sequence: TGTGCCAGCAGCCGTGGGACTAGCGGCCAAGAGACCCAGTACTTC. Protein sequence: CASSRGTSGQETQYF. This chain uses TRBV7-9 with TRBJ2-5; the match to TRBD2 covers 11 bases. The germline V gene encodes CDR1 SEHNR and CDR2 FQNEAQ (reference sequence). After removal of 5 bases from V and 1 base from J, the junction contained 3 bases not matched to a gene. The CDR3 sequence is 15 residues long.

This chain uses TRBV23-1 with TRBJ2-7; tentative D call: TRBD1 (6 bases). TRBV23-1 is an ORF for which the function is uncertain. The CDR3 is 13 amino acids. Trimming took off 4 bases at V and 3 bases at J, with 10 bases between the two ends. The CDR3 here is CASSPRQDYEQYF. The DNA of the CDR3 is TGCGCCAGCAGTCCCCGACAGGACTACGAGCAGTACTTC.

This sequence joins TRBV20-1 and TRBJ2-1, with TRBD2 matching over 8 bases. The CDR3 totals 16 residues. Germline CDR1 and CDR2: DFQATT and SNEGSKA (reference sequence). Trimming took 6 bases from V and 0 from J; bases not matched to a gene: 10. CDR3 in DNA: TGCAGTGCCCCGGCGGGAGGCTCAAGCTCCTACAATGAGCAGTTCTTC. It encodes CSAPAGGSSSYNEQFF.

The chain employs TRBV21-1 and TRBJ2-7; the table's D call TRBD1 went unverified against the DNA. TRBV21-1 is given as a pseudogene. The CDR3 runs 15 residues. In DNA form, the CDR3 reads TGTGCCAGCAGCAAGACAGGGCAGAGCTCCTACGAGCAGTACTTC. It specifies CASSKTGQSSYEQYF.

This chain links TRBV3-1 with TRBJ2-1; 9 positions match TRBD2. Unmatched junction bases numbered 8, after V lost 4 bases and J lost 7 bases. The CDR3 runs to 15 residues. Germline CDR1 LGHDT, CDR2 YNNKEL (reference sequence). The CDR3 reads CASSRNSGSRNEQFF. In DNA, the CDR3 is TGTGCCAGCAGCCGGAATAGCGGGAGTAGAAATGAGCAGTTCTTC.

The V gene is TRBV20-1, the J gene TRBJ2-7; D could derive from TRBD1 or TRBD2 (5 bases each). The CDR3 length is 15 residues. V dropped 0 bases and J dropped 2 bases, with 14 bases sitting between them. Germline V gene lookup returns CDR1 DFQATT and CDR2 SNEGSKA (reference sequence). CDR3 sequence: CSARDSGTYPYEQYF. The CDR3 coding sequence is TGCAGTGCTAGAGACTCGGGGACGTACCCCTACGAGCAGTACTTC.

This clonotype was observed a few times. The gene calls are TRBV7-2 and TRBJ1-2, with 7 bases fitting TRBD1. Germline loops: CDR1 SGHTA, CDR2 FQGNSA. This CDR3 region has 14 residues. The trim removed 5 bases at V and 4 bases at J, leaving 7 bases unmatched. This CDR3 is CASSPTGAAYGYTF. CDR3 DNA: TGTGCCAGCAGCCCAACAGGGGCCGCCTATGGCTACACCTTC.

This chain links TRBV20-1 with TRBJ2-3; D not resolved. V lost 2 bases and J lost 1, with 7 bases in between. The CDR3 contains 13 residues. Looked up from germline, CDR1 is DFQATT and CDR2 is SNEGSKA (reference sequence). The DNA for the CDR3 is TGCAGTGCTAGACACCCGGGCACAGATACGCAGTATTTT. Its translation: CSARHPGTDTQYF.

This clonotype was found a few times. The rearrangement uses TRBV12-3 or TRBV12-4 and TRBJ1-1; D is undetermined. V shed 3 bases and J shed 10 bases, with 12 bases lying between them. The CDR3 covers 12 residues. CDR3 residues: CASSFPTSLAFF. CDR3 nucleotide sequence: TGTGCCAGCAGTTTCCCGACATCGCTAGCTTTCTTT.

This clonotype showed up just a few times. This chain links TRBV5-6 with TRBJ2-1; 14 bases fit TRBD2. The CDR3 is 15 amino acids. Germline V gene data show CDR1 as SGHDT and CDR2 as YYEEEE. The junction had 4 bases not matched to a gene; V was cut back by 4 bases and J by 7 bases. DNA for the CDR3: TGTGCCAGCAGCCGACTAGCGGGAGGGAAGAATGAGCAGTTCTTC. As protein: CASSRLAGGKNEQFF. The variable domain in full, completed from reference TRBV5-6 and TRBJ2-1, reads DAGVTQSPTHLIKTRGQQVTLRCSPKSGHDTVSWYQQALGQGPQFIFQYYEEEERQRGNFPDRFSGHQFPNYSSELNVNALLLGDSALYLCASSRLAGGKNEQFFGPGTRLTVL.

A few counts support this clonotype. This sequence joins TRBV29-1 and TRBJ1-1; D gene ambiguous. Germline loops: CDR1 SQVTM, CDR2 ANQGSEA. Between the trimmed V and J ends, which lost 7 bases and 6 bases, there was a span of 15 bases. The CDR3 totals 12 residues. CDR3 in amino acids: CSAGSRPPEAFF. The CDR3 region has the DNA TGCAGCGCTGGCTCAAGGCCCCCTGAAGCTTTCTTT.

The chain combines TRBV9 with TRBJ2-3, with 9 positions matching TRBD2. The CDR3 sequence is 16 residues long. J gave up 2 bases and V 3 bases, and 7 bases lay outside the gene matches. From germline, CDR1 is SGDLS and CDR2 YYNGEE. The CDR3 sequence: CASSARLAGYTDTQYF. CDR3 coding DNA: TGTGCCAGCAGCGCACGTCTAGCGGGGTACACAGATACGCAGTATTTT.

This clonotype was observed a single time. The gene calls are TRBV30 and TRBJ2-3; D gene uncertain. The CDR3 runs 12 residues. V lost 0 bases and J 5 bases, leaving 6 bases between the germline ends. CDR1 is GTSNPN and CDR2 is SVGIG in the germline V gene (reference sequence). The CDR3 region is CAWSVRGDTQYF. Written as DNA, the CDR3 is TGTGCCTGGAGTGTACGTGGAGATACGCAGTATTTT.

This clonotype was observed a few times. The rearrangement links TRBV5-5 to TRBJ2-7; 7 bases align to TRBD2. Germline V CDR1 and CDR2: SGHKS, YYEKEE (reference sequence). After removal of 4 bases from V and 6 bases from J, the junction contained 16 bases not matched to a gene. The CDR3 is 16 amino acids. The chain's CDR3 is CASSPPFRGRAAEQYF. Written as DNA, the CDR3 is TGTGCCAGCAGCCCCCCCTTCCGGGGGAGGGCCGCCGAGCAGTACTTC.

This clonotype turned up a few times. This sequence joins TRBV12-3 or TRBV12-4 and TRBJ1-3; D is perhaps TRBD1 (6 bases). There are 13 residues in the CDR3. V was shortened by 5 bases and J by 9 bases, with 14 bases between the two germline ends. This CDR3 is CASSAAAGATIYF. The CDR3 bases are TGTGCCAGCAGTGCCGCGGCGGGGGCCACCATATATTTT.

In its sample, this clonotype was seen a few times. The chain recombines TRBV3-1 with TRBJ2-5, with TRBD1 identical over 7 bases. The CDR3 spans 13 residues. J lost 3 bases, V lost 5 bases, and 3 bases had no gene match. Germline V lookup: CDR1 LGHDT, CDR2 YNNKEL (reference sequence). Written as DNA, the CDR3 is TGTGCCAGCAGCTACAGGGGAGAAGAGACCCAGTACTTC. Translation gives CASSYRGEETQYF.

This clonotype has a handful of counts. V gene TRBV11-2 combines with J gene TRBJ2-7; TRBD2 matches 13 bases. This CDR3 is 17 amino acids long. Per germline, CDR1 SGHAT and CDR2 FQNNGV. The V gene end was trimmed by 0 bases and the J gene end by 9 bases; junction bases not matched to a gene: 11. DNA of the CDR3: TGTGCCAGCAGCTTAGAGGGGAGGACTAGCGGGAGAACGGGGCAGTACTTC. Its protein product is CASSLEGRTSGRTGQYF. The full variable domain, completed using reference TRBV11-2 and TRBJ2-7, is EAGVAQSPRYKIIEKRQSVAFWCNPISGHATLYWYQQILGQGPKLLIQFQNNGVVDDSQLPKDRFSAERLKGVDSTLKIQPAKLEDSAVYLCASSLEGRTSGRTGQYFGPGTRLTVT.

The gene calls are TRBV29-1 and TRBJ2-7; D could derive from TRBD1 or TRBD2 (5 bases each). This CDR3 contains 12 residues. Germline lookup yields CDR1 SQVTM and CDR2 ANQGSEA. V gave up 5 bases and J gave up 5 bases, with 13 bases separating them. CDR3 in DNA: TGCAGCGTTCGACCCGGGGCTAACGAGCAGTACTTC. It yields the protein CSVRPGANEQYF.

V is TRBV7-9 and J is TRBJ2-7; 7 nucleotides match TRBD1. The V gene end was trimmed by 1 base and the J gene end by 5 bases; junction bases not matched to a gene: 5. From germline, CDR1 is SEHNR and CDR2 FQNEAQ (reference sequence). The CDR3 runs to 14 residues. The chain's CDR3 is CASSLGTGRDEQYF. For the CDR3, the DNA is TGTGCCAGCAGCTTAGGGACAGGCCGAGACGAGCAGTACTTC.

CDR3 residues: CASSLGDSNSPLHF. The CDR3 DNA reads TGTGCCAGCAGCTTAGGGGATTCCAATTCACCCCTCCACTTT. The rearrangement uses TRBV7-3 and TRBJ1-6; D unclear. CDR3 size: 14 residues. V lost 2 bases to trimming and J lost 7 bases, with 9 bases between them. Germline V CDR1 and CDR2: SGHTA, FQGTGA.

This clonotype was counted a few times. The chain joins TRBV5-1 to TRBJ2-2, with D unclear. CDR1 and CDR2 from the germline V gene are SGHRS and YFSETQ. V lost 0 bases to trimming and J lost 1 base, with 7 bases between them. This CDR3 is 15 amino acids long. The CDR3 is CASSLVGKNTGELFF. Written as DNA, the CDR3 is TGCGCCAGCAGCTTGGTAGGGAAGAACACCGGGGAGCTGTTTTTT. Variable domain in full (rest from reference TRBV5-1 and TRBJ2-2): KAGVTQTPRYLIKTRGQQVTLSCSPISGHRSVSWYQQTPGQGLQFLFEYFSETQRNKGNFPGRFSGRQFSNSRSEMNVSTLELGDSALYLCASSLVGKNTGELFFGEGSRLTVL.